Following are 27 T cell receptor beta chains from one sample sequenced in a study of Graves' ophthalmopathy and Graves' hyperthyroidism. Using RNA transcripts, the TCR beta CDR3 regions were amplified. RT-PCR was first run with HTBI primers, then multiplex PCR in a second round. TCRdb re-derived calls from the multiplex PCR reads in MiXCR, one entry per CDR3 protein. The sample holds 600,000 to 950,000 distinct CDR3 sequences, around 40% seen once. What was sequenced was peripheral blood. The receptors were sampled from an adult man with Graves' ophthalmopathy.

The V call is TRBV7-2, the J call TRBJ1-1, with D possibly being TRBD1 (6 bases). Trimming shortened V by 3 bases and J by 3 bases, and 17 bases separated the two germline ends. CDR1 is SGHTA, CDR2 FQGNSA, per germline. There are 16 residues in the CDR3. CDR3 coding DNA: TGTGCCAGCAGCTTCCTGGGGGCTGGTTCTGACACTGAAGCTTTCTTT. Its protein product is CASSFLGAGSDTEAFF.

This clonotype was detected many times. CDR3 sequence reads: CASSLQQSGANVLTF. In nucleotides, the CDR3 is TGTGCCAGCAGCCTACAGCAGTCTGGGGCCAACGTCCTGACTTTC. This chain uses TRBV13 with TRBJ2-6; no reliable D call. Trimming stripped 5 bases from V and 1 base from J, with 9 bases between. The CDR3 loop spans 15 amino acids. Germline CDR1 reads PRHDT; CDR2 reads FYEKMQ (reference sequence). Based on the CDR3 plus reference TRBV13 and TRBJ2-6, the full variable domain is AAGVIQSPRHLIKEKRETATLKCYPIPRHDTVYWYQQGPGQDPQFLISFYEKMQSDKGSIPDRFSAQQFSDYHSELNMSSLELGDSALYFCASSLQQSGANVLTFGAGSRLTVL.

The rearrangement joins TRBV20-1 to TRBJ1-2; D gene ambiguous. Per germline, CDR1 DFQATT and CDR2 SNEGSKA (reference sequence). Trimming cost V 5 bases and J 7 bases, with 11 bases left between them. This CDR3 spans 11 amino acids. The CDR3 nucleotides are TGCAGTGCTCCCTGGGGAAGTGGCTACACCTTC. The encoded protein is CSAPWGSGYTF.

This sequence joins TRBV7-9 and TRBJ2-5; weak D call: TRBD1 (5 bases). Germline assignment: CDR1 SEHNR and CDR2 FQNEAQ (reference sequence). The CDR3 runs 19 residues. Trimming removed 5 bases at V and 2 bases at J, with 27 bases between. The CDR3 here is CASSARVRSLGVGQETQYF. DNA for the CDR3: TGTGCCAGCAGCGCCAGGGTTAGGTCTTTGGGCGTAGGACAAGAGACCCAGTACTTC.

This chain joins TRBV2 and TRBJ1-5; a possible D gene is TRBD1 (6 bases). CDR3 length: 13 residues. Trimming removed 6 bases from V and 12 bases from J, with 18 bases in between. Germline loops: CDR1 SNHLY, CDR2 FYNNEI. CDR3 in DNA: TGTGCCAGCAGCCAAGAAGGGGGTCCGATCCAGCATTTT. Amino acids: CASSQEGGPIQHF.

The chain employs TRBV9 and TRBJ1-2; the match to TRBD1 covers 8 bases. The V segment lost 4 bases and the J segment 12 bases; nucleotides outside the gene matches: 17. Germline V gene lookup returns CDR1 SGDLS and CDR2 YYNGEE. This CDR3 contains 15 residues. Written as DNA, the CDR3 is TGTGCCAGCAGCAGCGGCCGGGACAGGACGTCAGGAAACACCTTC. It is translated as CASSSGRDRTSGNTF.

This clonotype was seen only a few times. The V call is TRBV7-2, the J call TRBJ1-5; 7 bases match TRBD1. This CDR3 comprises 19 residues. Germline V gene sequence: CDR1 SGHTA, CDR2 FQGNSA. V lost 5 bases, J lost 2 bases, and 18 bases stayed unmatched. The CDR3 reads CASSAYAGTVRPGNQPQHF. The CDR3 DNA reads TGTGCCAGCAGCGCCTACGCCGGGACAGTGAGACCGGGCAATCAGCCCCAGCATTTT.

V and J are TRBV28 and TRBJ2-7; unclear D gene. Per germline, CDR1 MDHEN and CDR2 SYDVKM. The length of the CDR3 is 15 residues. Deletions cut 2 bases from V and 2 bases from J, with 13 bases between. In DNA form, the CDR3 reads TGTGCCAGCAGTTTAAGTCAGTCTCTCGCCTACGAGCAGTACTTC. It yields the protein CASSLSQSLAYEQYF.

This clonotype was detected many times. The V call is TRBV9, the J call TRBJ1-1; TRBD1 is a possible D gene (5 bases). V shed 0 bases and J shed 5 bases, with 14 bases lying between them. The CDR3 consists of 15 residues. Germline V CDR1 and CDR2: SGDLS, YYNGEE. The CDR3 bases are TGTGCCAGCAGCGTAGAACCCAGGGTTGTGACTGAAGCTTTCTTT. This sequence encodes CASSVEPRVVTEAFF.

This clonotype was recorded a few times. This chain links TRBV20-1 with TRBJ1-5, with 7 bases aligning to TRBD1. Germline V CDR1 and CDR2: DFQATT, SNEGSKA (reference sequence). V lost 7 bases, J lost 5 bases, and 8 bases stayed unmatched. This CDR3 is built from 13 residues. CDR3 bases: TGCAGTGGGACGGGACAGTTGGATCAGCCCCAGCATTTT. Amino acid sequence: CSGTGQLDQPQHF.

Here the CDR3 reads CASSIVSGGVAKETQYF. The CDR3 DNA sequence: TGTGCCAGTAGTATTGTCTCGGGCGGAGTAGCCAAAGAGACCCAGTACTTC. V usage is TRBV19 and J usage is TRBJ2-5, with D unresolved. The CDR3 is made up of 17 amino acids. V lost 3 bases and J lost 3, with 20 bases in between. The germline gives CDR1 LNHDA, CDR2 SQIVND (reference sequence).

The chain uses TRBV5-1 and TRBJ2-7; 7 bases line up with TRBD2. Germline CDR1 is SGHRS and CDR2 is YFSETQ. The CDR3 runs 15 residues. After removal of 5 bases from V and 3 bases from J, the junction contained 11 bases not matched to a gene. The CDR3 protein is CASSLTGGVNYEQYF. The CDR3, as DNA: TGCGCCAGCAGTCTAACGGGAGGAGTTAACTACGAGCAGTACTTC.

V gene TRBV29-1 combines with J gene TRBJ1-4, with TRBD1 matching 7 bases. Germline lookup yields CDR1 SQVTM and CDR2 ANQGSEA. CDR3 length: 12 amino acids. V lost 5 bases and J lost 8; bases outside the gene matches: 5. The CDR3, as DNA: TGCAGCGTTCTACAGGGGCGAGAAAAACTGTTTTTT. This encodes CSVLQGREKLFF.

The rearrangement uses TRBV20-1 and TRBJ1-1; the D gene is possibly TRBD1 (5 bases). Trimming removed 4 bases at V and 4 bases at J, with 10 bases between. The CDR3 sequence is 12 residues long. Per germline, CDR1 DFQATT and CDR2 SNEGSKA (reference sequence). In DNA form, the CDR3 reads TGCAGTGCTAATGGTAGGGGCACTGAAGCTTTCTTT. It specifies CSANGRGTEAFF.

Comment on this clonotype: This may stem from a read error, because a much larger clone lies one nucleotide away. The J gene is TRBJ2-5, the V gene TRBV19; D is unclear. CDR1 is LNHDA, CDR2 SQIVND, per germline (reference sequence). The CDR3 length is 14 residues. Trimming pared 4 bases from V and 5 bases from J, leaving 14 bases between. DNA for the CDR3: TGTGCCAGTAGTACCCCGGGCAGTTGGGAGACCCAGTACTTC. Amino acids: CASSTPGSWETQYF.

The table lists this clonotype with many counts. The V call is TRBV20-1, the J call TRBJ2-5, with TRBD2 matching over 10 bases. The germline V gene has CDR1 DFQATT and CDR2 SNEGSKA (reference sequence). Germline trimming cut 0 bases from V and 5 bases from J; bases unmatched to any gene: 6. The CDR3 spans 15 residues. CDR3 in DNA: TGCAGTGCTAGAGATGGAGGACTAGCGGAGGAGACCCAGTACTTC. This gives the protein CSARDGGLAEETQYF.

This rearrangement joins TRBV10-3 to TRBJ2-7; 11 nucleotides match TRBD2. CDR3 length: 16 residues. CDR1 is ENHRY and CDR2 is SYGVKD in the germline V gene. J lost 4 bases, V lost 4 bases, and 9 bases had no gene match. The CDR3 DNA sequence: TGTGCCATCAGTGCAACCGGGACTAGCGGAGGTTACGAGCAGTACTTC. Its protein product is CAISATGTSGGYEQYF.

V is TRBV24-1 and J is TRBJ1-2; tentative D call: TRBD1 (5 bases). The V gene's germline CDR1 is KGHDR and CDR2 SFDVKD. Trimming took off 4 bases at V and 6 bases at J, with 11 bases between the two ends. The CDR3 runs 13 residues. The CDR3 here is CATSDPGIHGYTF. CDR3 sequence (DNA): TGTGCCACCAGTGACCCAGGGATACATGGCTACACCTTC.

This clonotype was found many times. This rearrangement joins TRBV7-9 to TRBJ2-7, with D possibly matching TRBD1 (6 bases). The ends were cut back, 3 bases at V and 5 bases at J, with 11 bases in the middle. In germline, CDR1 is SEHNR, CDR2 FQNEAQ (reference sequence). The CDR3 contains 13 residues. As DNA, the CDR3 is TGTGCCAGCAGCTTCCCGGGGACAAACGAGCAGTACTTC. It specifies CASSFPGTNEQYF.

The rearrangement links TRBV2 to TRBJ2-7, with 9 bases fitting TRBD1. Germline values: CDR1 SNHLY, CDR2 FYNNEI. V gave up 5 bases and J gave up 4 bases; unmatched junction bases: 6. The CDR3 spans 14 residues. The CDR3 bases are TGTGCCAGCAGTCTCAACAGGGGGCGATACGAGCAGTACTTC. Its protein product is CASSLNRGRYEQYF.

This clonotype was observed many times. The rearrangement joins TRBV20-1 to TRBJ1-6; 8 bases are shared with TRBD1. With V trimmed by 6 bases and J by 7 bases, 5 bases remained unmatched. Germline values: CDR1 DFQATT, CDR2 SNEGSKA (reference sequence). CDR3 length: 13 amino acids. CDR3 protein: CSANTGGNSPLHF. The CDR3 DNA reads as TGCAGTGCCAATACAGGGGGGAATTCACCCCTCCACTTT.

The J gene is TRBJ2-3, the V gene TRBV25-1, with 8 bases lining up with TRBD1. Germline trimming cut 5 bases from V and 7 bases from J; bases unmatched to any gene: 11. CDR1 and CDR2 from the germline V gene are MGHDK and SYGVNS. This CDR3 comprises 15 residues. The CDR3 sequence: CASSYNRGVSHTQYF. The CDR3 nucleotides read TGTGCCAGCAGTTACAACAGGGGGGTCTCCCATACGCAGTATTTT.

The rearrangement links TRBV6-5 to TRBJ2-7, with D possibly being TRBD1 or TRBD2 (6 bases each). This CDR3 is 16 amino acids long. Trimming stripped 7 bases from V and 3 bases from J, with 22 bases between. Germline CDR1 MNHEY, CDR2 SVGAGI. The CDR3 coding sequence is TGTGCCAGCACCAAGGGGGTTGGGGGGTCAGGCTACGAGCAGTACTTC. Protein: CASTKGVGGSGYEQYF.

This clonotype has ten or more counts. This chain joins TRBV15 and TRBJ1-4; D unresolved. The CDR3 loop spans 16 amino acids. In germline, CDR1 is LNHNV, CDR2 YYDKDF (reference sequence). The V gene lost 1 base and the J gene lost 3 bases, with 12 bases spanning the gap. The CDR3 region is CATSRVRRPANEKLFF. CDR3 in DNA: TGTGCCACCAGCAGAGTCAGGAGGCCGGCTAATGAAAAACTGTTTTTT. The full variable domain, in which reference TRBV15 and TRBJ1-4 provide the parts outside the CDR3, is DAMVIQNPRYQVTQFGKPVTLSCSQTLNHNVMYWYQQKSSQAPKLLFHYYDKDFNNEADTPDNFQSRRPNTSFCFLDIRSPGLGDTAMYLCATSRVRRPANEKLFFGSGTQLSVL.

This clonotype was counted at least ten times. The chain uses TRBV9 and TRBJ2-6, with D unclear. V was shortened by 0 bases and J by 2 bases, with 6 bases between the two germline ends. CDR1 is SGDLS and CDR2 is YYNGEE in the germline V gene. There are 15 residues in the CDR3. CDR3 in amino acids: CASSVARAGANVLTF. The CDR3, as DNA: TGTGCCAGCAGCGTAGCTAGGGCTGGGGCCAACGTCCTGACTTTC.

Comments on this clonotype: At one boundary the junction diverges from the germline segment, which might be a read error. The chain is built from TRBV10-3 and TRBJ2-7, with 11 bases fitting TRBD1. Germline-derived CDR1 and CDR2 are ENHRY and SYGVKD. CDR3 length: 17 amino acids. The CDR3 spells CASSYTYGTGGRGEQYF. For the CDR3, the DNA is TGTGCCAGCAGTTATACGTACGGGACAGGGGGACGGGGCGAGCAGTACTTC.

There are many counts of this clonotype. V gene TRBV2 combines with J gene TRBJ1-2; maybe TRBD1 (6 bases). The V gene's germline CDR1 is SNHLY and CDR2 FYNNEI. The CDR3 is made up of 12 amino acids. V lost 6 bases, J lost 5 bases, and 10 bases lay in between. The CDR3 coding sequence is TGTGCCAGCAGCCGACAGGAATATGGCTACACCTTC. Translation gives CASSRQEYGYTF.